This entry lists 25 T cell receptor beta chains sequenced from one sample in a study of shared clonotypes between healthy human individuals. Sequencing used immunoSEQ multiplex PCR; TCRdb keeps in-frame clones, though not all of them. The sample carries about 1 million clones, 75% to 80% recorded once. The sequenced sample was memory CD4+ T cells from PBMCs. Stated subset: CD45RA-negative fraction. The receptors stem from a man aged 18 to 29 in good health. Some clones in this sample may be carry-over from other donors' samples.

The genes are TRBV9 and TRBJ2-1, with 7 bases matching TRBD2. After removal of 4 bases from V and 0 bases from J, the junction contained 4 bases not matched to a gene. The CDR3 is 15 residues long. Per the germline V gene, CDR1 is SGDLS and CDR2 is YYNGEE. The CDR3 nucleotides are TGTGCCAGCAGCCCAGCTAGCGGCTCCTACAATGAGCAGTTCTTC. As protein: CASSPASGSYNEQFF. Drawing the rest from reference TRBV9 and TRBJ2-1, the complete variable domain is DSGVTQTPKHLITATGQRVTLRCSPRSGDLSVYWYQQSLDQGLQFLIQYYNGEERAKGNILERFSAQQFPDLHSELNLSSLELGDSALYFCASSPASGSYNEQFFGPGTRLTVL.

This clone occurred a few times. This specimen includes other DNA sequences encoding the same CDR3. This sequence joins TRBV10-1 and TRBJ2-7; D unresolved. This CDR3 spans 11 amino acids. In germline, CDR1 is WNHNN, CDR2 SYGVQD (reference sequence). V was cut by 8 bases and J by 5 bases, with 10 bases left in between. This CDR3 is CASQGSDEQYF. The CDR3 DNA reads as TGCGCCAGCCAAGGAAGCGACGAGCAGTACTTC.

V usage is TRBV19 and J usage is TRBJ1-4; perhaps TRBD1 as D (6 bases). Germline CDR1 and CDR2: LNHDA and SQIVND (reference sequence). This CDR3 is 15 amino acids long. Trimming removed 1 base at V and 8 bases at J, with 14 bases between. As DNA, the CDR3 is TGTGCCAGTAGTATAGTCGCTCAGAGGGGGGAAAAACTGTTTTTT. The encoded protein is CASSIVAQRGEKLFF.

The gene calls are TRBV9 and TRBJ1-2, with D perhaps matching TRBD1 (5 bases). Trimming took 0 bases from V and 8 from J, leaving 14 bases between them. The CDR3 consists of 14 residues. Germline-derived CDR1 and CDR2 are SGDLS and YYNGEE. Here the CDR3 DNA reads TGTGCCAGCAGCGTAGCGGATGGGGCGCCGGGCTACACCTTC. Its translation is CASSVADGAPGYTF.

V gene TRBV6-1 combines with J gene TRBJ1-2; 12 positions agree with TRBD1. CDR3 size: 14 residues. Germline V gene sequence: CDR1 MNHNS, CDR2 SASEGT. Losses at the gene ends were 6 bases for V and 8 bases for J; bases not matched to a gene: 7. For the CDR3, the DNA is TGTGCCAGCAGCGGGACAGGGGGCGCGAGGGGCTACACCTTC. It encodes CASSGTGGARGYTF.

The chain carries TRBV9 and TRBJ2-5, with TRBD1 as a possible D gene (6 bases). Trimming took off 3 bases at V and 5 bases at J, with 14 bases between the two ends. This CDR3 spans 14 amino acids. Germline CDR1 reads SGDLS; CDR2 reads YYNGEE. In DNA, the CDR3 is TGTGCCAGCAGCGCGCCAGGGGTCTCGGAGACCCAGTACTTC. Residues: CASSAPGVSETQYF.

The V and J genes are TRBV19 and TRBJ1-4; no definite D call. V lost 4 bases and J lost 0, with 9 bases in between. The CDR3 has 15 residues. Per germline, CDR1 LNHDA and CDR2 SQIVND (reference sequence). Written as DNA, the CDR3 is TGTGCCAGTAGTACCCTGATTGCAACTAATGAAAAACTGTTTTTT. Residues: CASSTLIATNEKLFF.

V and J are TRBV9 and TRBJ2-2; D is ambiguous. The CDR3 runs to 14 residues. Germline-derived CDR1 and CDR2 are SGDLS and YYNGEE. V lost 4 bases and J lost 6, with 13 bases in between. CDR3 nucleotides: TGTGCCAGCAGCCCTCAGACCATTCCCGGGGAGCTGTTTTTT. This encodes CASSPQTIPGELFF.

The chain links TRBV19 to TRBJ2-6, with 7 bases fitting TRBD2. V was pared by 1 base and J by 0 bases, with 6 bases of the junction left unmatched. The germline V gene has CDR1 LNHDA and CDR2 SQIVND (reference sequence). CDR3 length equals 18 residues. As DNA, the CDR3 is TGTGCCAGTAGTATAGTTCCGGGAGGTCTCTCTGGGGCCAACGTCCTGACTTTC. Its translation: CASSIVPGGLSGANVLTF.

The genes are TRBV4-1 and TRBJ2-1, with D possibly matching TRBD1 (5 bases). V was trimmed by 4 bases and J by 0 bases, leaving 13 bases between them. The CDR3 totals 16 residues. The germline V gene has CDR1 MGHRA and CDR2 YSYEKL. The chain's CDR3 is CASSPQGRSSYNEQFF. CDR3 bases: TGCGCCAGCAGCCCCCAGGGCCGGAGCTCCTACAATGAGCAGTTCTTC.

V is TRBV29-1 and J is TRBJ2-3, with D perhaps TRBD2 (6 bases). Germline lookup yields CDR1 SQVTM and CDR2 ANQGSEA. The CDR3 extends over 15 amino acids. Trimming pared 5 bases from V and 5 bases from J, leaving 20 bases between. Here the CDR3 reads CSVTGGGAEGDTQYF. The CDR3 DNA reads TGCAGCGTTACAGGTGGCGGGGCAGAAGGAGATACGCAGTATTTT.

In its sample, this clone was seen once. The chain employs TRBV6-5 and TRBJ1-2; D gene ambiguous. Germline loops: CDR1 MNHEY, CDR2 SVGAGI. V dropped 2 bases and J dropped 7 bases, with 11 bases sitting between them. The CDR3 consists of 13 residues. CDR3 sequence reads: CASSYTGRGGYTF. DNA for the CDR3: TGTGCCAGCAGTTACACCGGGCGCGGTGGCTACACCTTC.

The chain links TRBV14 to TRBJ2-7; no firm D call. V lost 6 bases, J lost 1 base, and 13 bases lay in between. CDR1 and CDR2 (germline): SGHDN, FVKESK. CDR3 size: 14 residues. DNA for the CDR3: TGTGCCAGCAGTGTTCCGGGCGGATCCTACGAGCAGTACTTC. Protein sequence: CASSVPGGSYEQYF. Using reference TRBV14 and TRBJ2-7 for the parts outside the CDR3, the full variable domain is EAGVTQFPSHSVIEKGQTVTLRCDPISGHDNLYWYRRVMGKEIKFLLHFVKESKQDESGMPNNRFLAERTGGTYSTLKVQPAELEDSGVYFCASSVPGGSYEQYFGPGTRLTVT.

The CDR3 coding sequence is TGTGCCAGTGCGCTGGGGCAGGGACGGCAGGGCTACACCTTC. It translates to CASALGQGRQGYTF. The chain links TRBV19 to TRBJ1-2; weak D call: TRBD1 (5 bases). Looked up from germline, CDR1 is LNHDA and CDR2 is SQIVND (reference sequence). Between the trimmed V and J ends, which lost 8 bases and 8 bases, there was a span of 21 bases. The CDR3 is made up of 14 amino acids.

V is TRBV4-2 and J is TRBJ2-7; possible D gene TRBD1, 5 bases. This CDR3 is built from 16 residues. Germline CDR1 LGHNA, CDR2 YNFKEQ. Trimming cost V 0 bases and J 7 bases, with 19 bases left between them. The CDR3 reads CASSQDGAPELEEQYF. The CDR3 DNA follows: TGTGCCAGCAGCCAAGATGGGGCACCCGAGCTAGAAGAGCAGTACTTC.

This chain connects TRBV11-2 to TRBJ1-4; D is ambiguous. Trimming stripped 1 base from V and 2 bases from J, with 8 bases between. This CDR3 is built from 15 residues. The germline V gene encodes CDR1 SGHAT and CDR2 FQNNGV. CDR3 DNA: TGTGCCAGCAGCTTAGGGGGTGGGACTAATGAAAAACTGTTTTTT. This codes for CASSLGGGTNEKLFF.

This rearrangement joins TRBV11-1 to TRBJ1-2; perhaps TRBD1 as D (6 bases). Trimming stripped 5 bases from V and 7 bases from J, with 11 bases between. Germline V gene sequence: CDR1 SGHAT, CDR2 FQDESV (reference sequence). CDR3 length: 12 amino acids. In DNA, the CDR3 is TGTGCCAGCAGCCTACAGGGCGCTGGCTACACCTTC. Translation: CASSLQGAGYTF.

The CDR3 sequence is CASSVGQVGNTIYF. DNA of the CDR3: TGCGCCAGCAGCGTGGGACAGGTTGGAAACACCATATATTTT. This chain connects TRBV5-1 to TRBJ1-3, with 8 positions matching TRBD1. V was clipped by 4 bases and J by 3 bases; unmatched bases: 3. Germline V gene data show CDR1 as SGHRS and CDR2 as YFSETQ. This CDR3 is 14 amino acids long.

A single count supports this clone. The chain is built from TRBV2 and TRBJ2-7; perhaps TRBD1 as D (5 bases). The CDR3 totals 14 residues. Deletions cut 1 base from V and 6 bases from J, with 13 bases between. CDR1 and CDR2 (germline): SNHLY, FYNNEI. The CDR3 bases are TGTGCCAGCAGTGAAGGGCCGTGGGGCCGCGAGCAGTACTTC. Protein sequence: CASSEGPWGREQYF.

This clone came up a few times. The rearrangement joins TRBV28 to TRBJ2-7, with a tentative D call TRBD2 (6 bases). V gave up 1 base and J gave up 6 bases, with 16 bases separating them. The CDR3 spans 15 residues. In germline, CDR1 is MDHEN, CDR2 SYDVKM. In DNA, the CDR3 is TGTGCCAGCAGTTTATATAGACTAGAGGACCCCGAGCAGTACTTC. Protein: CASSLYRLEDPEQYF.

Concerning this clone: Compared with germline, one end of the junction differs, possibly owing to a read error. V usage is TRBV30 and J usage is TRBJ1-3; D call uncertain. The germline gives CDR1 GTSNPN, CDR2 SVGIG (reference sequence). This CDR3 region has 15 residues. The CDR3 is CAWGVGLISGNTIYF. The CDR3 bases are TGTGCCTGGGGTGTTGGACTGATCTCTGGAAACACCATATATTTT. The variable domain in full, with the rest retrieved from reference TRBV30 and TRBJ1-3, is SQTIHQWPATLVQPVGSPLSLECTVEGTSNPNLYWYRQAAGRGLQLLFYSVGIGQISSEVPQNLSASRPQDRQFILSSKKLLLSDSGFYLCAWGVGLISGNTIYFGEGSWLTVV.

The rearrangement links TRBV6-1 to TRBJ2-1; D unresolved. CDR1 is MNHNS and CDR2 is SASEGT in the germline V gene. The CDR3 totals 11 residues. The V end was cut by 2 bases, the J end by 8 bases, with 4 bases between. The CDR3 nucleotides are TGTGCCAGCAGTGAACACTATGAGCAGTTCTTC. Residues: CASSEHYEQFF.

This clone appeared a few times. This sequence joins TRBV28 and TRBJ1-1; D is unresolved. There are 13 residues in the CDR3. In germline, CDR1 is MDHEN, CDR2 SYDVKM. Deletions cut 6 bases from V and 0 bases from J, with 8 bases between. CDR3 region: CASRPIMNTEAFF. Here the CDR3 DNA reads TGTGCCAGCAGGCCCATCATGAACACTGAAGCTTTCTTT.

This clone has a handful of counts. The genes are TRBV2 and TRBJ1-1, with D maybe TRBD1 (5 bases). Germline V gene lookup returns CDR1 SNHLY and CDR2 FYNNEI. V gave up 9 bases and J gave up 3 bases, with 11 bases separating them. The CDR3 contains 12 residues. CDR3 bases: TGTGCCAGGTGGGACGGATACACTGAAGCTTTCTTT. Its protein is CARWDGYTEAFF.

This rearrangement joins TRBV4-3 to TRBJ1-3; unclear D gene. The CDR3 extends over 13 amino acids. Trimming took 0 bases from V and 3 from J, leaving 3 bases between them. Per germline, CDR1 LGHNA and CDR2 YSLEER. The chain's CDR3 is CASSQDFGNTIYF. In DNA, the CDR3 is TGCGCCAGCAGCCAAGATTTTGGAAACACCATATATTTT.